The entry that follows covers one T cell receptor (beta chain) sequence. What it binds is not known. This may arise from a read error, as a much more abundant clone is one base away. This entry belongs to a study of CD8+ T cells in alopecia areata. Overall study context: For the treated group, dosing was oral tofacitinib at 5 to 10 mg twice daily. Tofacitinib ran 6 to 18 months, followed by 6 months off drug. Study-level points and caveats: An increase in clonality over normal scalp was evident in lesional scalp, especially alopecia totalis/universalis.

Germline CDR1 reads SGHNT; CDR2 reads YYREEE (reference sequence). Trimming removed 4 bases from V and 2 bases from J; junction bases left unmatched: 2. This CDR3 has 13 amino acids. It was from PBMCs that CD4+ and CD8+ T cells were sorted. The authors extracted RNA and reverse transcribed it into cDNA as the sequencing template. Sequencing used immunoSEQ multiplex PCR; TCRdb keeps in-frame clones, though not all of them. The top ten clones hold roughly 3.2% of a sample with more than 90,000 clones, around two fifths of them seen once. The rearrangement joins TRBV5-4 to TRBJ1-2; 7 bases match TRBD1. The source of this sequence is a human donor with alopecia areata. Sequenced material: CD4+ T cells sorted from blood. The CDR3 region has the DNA TGTGCCAGCAGCCCGGACAGGAACTATGGCTACACCTTC. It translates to CASSPDRNYGYTF.